This T cell receptor (beta chain) appears in the sequencing data of a study of cytomegalovirus exposure and HLA in healthy donors. Germline V gene sequence: CDR1 ENHRY, CDR2 SYGVKD. The CDR3 length is 17 residues. V dropped 6 bases and J dropped 1 base, with 21 bases sitting between them. On this clone itself: Its cognate antigen is unknown.

With 60 Vbeta and 13 Jbeta primers, the PCR was carried out. Here immunoSEQ multiplex PCR was the method, and the copy in TCRdb shows in-frame clones only, minus some. The sample consists of around 130,000 clones, around 72% of them appearing once. Broader study findings: Some V segments could not be told apart, so they were left out, TRBV6-2 and TRBV6-3 among them. TCR association rates varied by HLA locus in a later analysis, with DRB1 highest and HLA-C lowest.

Sequencing used PBMCs. The chain joins TRBV10-3 to TRBJ2-5, with D unresolved. The TCR originated in a woman in her forties in good health and CMV-seronegative. This CDR3 reads CAISAARSDFSQETQYF. For the CDR3, the DNA is TGTGCCATCAGCGCCGCCAGATCCGACTTTTCCCAAGAGACCCAGTACTTC.